These 28 T cell receptor beta chains share one sample of origin, sequenced in a study of technical replicates of blood from a handful of donors. This table comes from immunoSEQ multiplex PCR, and its TCRdb copy is limited to in-frame clones, with some not included. The data show roughly 76,000 clones, 94% seen once. Specimen: T cells isolated from PBMCs. These TCRs come from a human donor in good health.

The CDR3 DNA sequence: TGTGCCAGCAGCTTTATGGGCTTAAACACCGGGGAGCTGTTTTTT. It specifies CASSFMGLNTGELFF. This chain links TRBV7-9 with TRBJ2-2; no clear D gene. The CDR3 sequence is 15 residues long. The germline CDR1 and CDR2 sequences are SEHNR and FQNEAQ (reference sequence). The V gene lost 3 bases and the J gene lost 2 bases, with 10 bases spanning the gap.

The V call is TRBV28, the J call TRBJ2-7; D is unclear. The germline V gene encodes CDR1 MDHEN and CDR2 SYDVKM. There are 13 residues in the CDR3. V was cut by 5 bases and J by 3 bases, with 11 bases left in between. The CDR3 DNA reads as TGTGCCAGCAGTCCCGGGTCGCTCTACGAGCAGTACTTC. This encodes CASSPGSLYEQYF.

The genes are TRBV18 and TRBJ1-5; no reliable D call. V dropped 2 bases and J dropped 1 base, with 18 bases sitting between them. This CDR3 spans 18 amino acids. Germline V gene data show CDR1 as KGHSH and CDR2 as LQKENI. CDR3 loop: CASSPNMWFVLSNQPQHF. The DNA for the CDR3 is TGTGCCAGCTCACCAAATATGTGGTTTGTCCTAAGCAATCAGCCCCAGCATTTT.

Of note for this clone: The junction and the germline gene differ at one end; a read error may be behind it. The gene calls are TRBV28 and TRBJ1-2; 10 bases agree with TRBD1. CDR1 is MDHEN and CDR2 is SYDVKM in the germline V gene. The CDR3 is made up of 16 amino acids. The CDR3 region is CASRLLDGTGERGYTF. DNA for the CDR3: TGTGCCAGCAGATTATTGGATGGGACAGGGGAGCGGGGCTACACCTTC.

V usage is TRBV7-9 and J usage is TRBJ2-7; 10 bases are shared with TRBD2. CDR3 length: 15 amino acids. Trimming removed 3 bases from V and 6 bases from J; junction bases left unmatched: 8. CDR1 is SEHNR, CDR2 FQNEAQ, per germline (reference sequence). DNA for the CDR3: TGTGCCAGCAGCTTTCCCCTAGCGGGGGATAGCGAGCAGTACTTC. The encoded protein is CASSFPLAGDSEQYF.

The chain employs TRBV2 and TRBJ1-2, with D unclear. CDR3 size: 12 residues. The germline gives CDR1 SNHLY, CDR2 FYNNEI. V was trimmed by 8 bases and J by 10 bases, leaving 17 bases between them. The CDR3 reads CASQHGQRDYTF. The CDR3 region has the DNA TGTGCCAGCCAACACGGCCAGAGGGACTACACCTTC.

The chain joins TRBV19 to TRBJ1-6; 7 bases line up with TRBD1. With 6 bases clipped from V and 7 bases from J, the junction kept 6 bases outside the gene matches. Germline CDR1 is LNHDA and CDR2 is SQIVND (reference sequence). The CDR3 extends over 14 amino acids. CDR3 residues: CASSQTGMNSPLHF. The CDR3 region has the DNA TGTGCCAGTAGCCAGACAGGGATGAATTCACCCCTCCACTTT.

The chain has TRBV5-6 and TRBJ1-3, with D possibly TRBD1 on 5 matching bases. Germline CDR1 SGHDT, CDR2 YYEEEE. This CDR3 comprises 15 residues. V was cut by 4 bases and J by 8 bases, with 19 bases left in between. CDR3 nucleotides: TGTGCCAGCAGCGAGTACGGGGGTCGTGGGGACACCATATATTTT. It specifies CASSEYGGRGDTIYF. The variable domain in full, with the rest retrieved from reference TRBV5-6 and TRBJ1-3, is DAGVTQSPTHLIKTRGQQVTLRCSPKSGHDTVSWYQQALGQGPQFIFQYYEEEERQRGNFPDRFSGHQFPNYSSELNVNALLLGDSALYLCASSEYGGRGDTIYFGEGSWLTVV.

The chain is built from TRBV5-8 and TRBJ2-7; D possibly corresponds to TRBD1 (5 bases). CDR1 SGHTS and CDR2 YDEGEE come from the germline V gene. V was trimmed by 1 base and J by 4 bases, leaving 15 bases between them. This CDR3 spans 15 amino acids. CDR3 in amino acids: CASSLMSTGDYEQYF. For the CDR3, the DNA is TGTGCCAGCAGCTTGATGTCAACAGGTGATTACGAGCAGTACTTC.

The chain employs TRBV25-1 and TRBJ1-1; 8 positions agree with TRBD1. The CDR3 sequence is 13 residues long. The V gene end was trimmed by 4 bases and the J gene end by 8 bases; junction bases not matched to a gene: 6. Germline CDR1 MGHDK, CDR2 SYGVNS. CDR3: CASSAGTGNEAFF. Here the CDR3 DNA reads TGTGCCAGCAGTGCCGGGACAGGAAACGAAGCTTTCTTT. The variable domain in full, with the rest retrieved from reference TRBV25-1 and TRBJ1-1, is EADIYQTPRYLVIGTGKKITLECSQTMGHDKMYWYQQDPGMELHLIHYSYGVNSTEKGDLSSESTVSRIRTEHFPLTLESARPSHTSQYLCASSAGTGNEAFFGQGTRLTVV.

J is TRBJ1-2 and V is TRBV7-9, with 7 bases that match TRBD1. Germline V CDR1 and CDR2: SEHNR, FQNEAQ (reference sequence). V trimming: 1 base; J trimming: 4 bases; junction bases outside the gene matches: 3. The CDR3 is 14 residues long. In nucleotides, the CDR3 is TGTGCCAGCAGCTTAGGCCGGGACAGCTATGGCTACACCTTC. Translated: CASSLGRDSYGYTF.

V is TRBV9 and J is TRBJ2-7; 10 nucleotides align to TRBD1. The CDR3 runs 15 residues. Trimming cost V 0 bases and J 3 bases; bases outside gene matches: 3. Germline lookup yields CDR1 SGDLS and CDR2 YYNGEE. DNA of the CDR3: TGTGCCAGCAGCGTAGTGGGACAGGGGTTCTACGAGCAGTACTTC. Residues: CASSVVGQGFYEQYF.

The chain is built from TRBV2 and TRBJ2-7; a possible D gene is TRBD1 (6 bases). CDR3 length: 11 amino acids. V lost 6 bases, J lost 10 bases, and 13 bases lay in between. CDR1 is SNHLY and CDR2 is FYNNEI in the germline V gene. As DNA, the CDR3 is TGTGCCAGCAGCGTGGACAGCGGACAGTACTTC. Translated: CASSVDSGQYF.

J is TRBJ2-5 and V is TRBV4-2, with 7 bases fitting TRBD2. The CDR3 extends over 17 amino acids. With V trimmed by 0 bases and J by 1 base, 8 bases remained unmatched. Germline V CDR1 and CDR2: LGHNA, YNFKEQ. The CDR3 nucleotides are TGTGCCAGCAGCCAAGATCCGAACCCTAGCGGCCAAGAGACCCAGTACTTC. The encoded protein is CASSQDPNPSGQETQYF.

The rearrangement joins TRBV28 to TRBJ2-1; maybe TRBD2 (6 bases). The germline CDR1 and CDR2 sequences are MDHEN and SYDVKM. This CDR3 is 19 amino acids long. V lost 7 bases, J lost 5 bases, and 30 bases lay in between. The CDR3 sequence: CASTMTGGLFPGLHNEQFF. Written as DNA, the CDR3 is TGTGCCAGCACCATGACCGGGGGTCTGTTCCCTGGCCTCCACAATGAGCAGTTCTTC.

The rearrangement uses TRBV30 and TRBJ1-1, with 8 positions matching TRBD1. Germline V gives CDR1 GTSNPN, CDR2 SVGIG (reference sequence). V gave up 5 bases and J gave up 4 bases; unmatched junction bases: 3. The CDR3 runs 12 residues. As DNA, the CDR3 is TGTGCCTGGGACAGGGGCGCCACTGAAGCTTTCTTT. Its translation is CAWDRGATEAFF. Full variable domain (missing parts from reference TRBV30 and TRBJ1-1): SQTIHQWPATLVQPVGSPLSLECTVEGTSNPNLYWYRQAAGRGLQLLFYSVGIGQISSEVPQNLSASRPQDRQFILSSKKLLLSDSGFYLCAWDRGATEAFFGQGTRLTVV.

This clone was seen only once. In DNA, the CDR3 is TGTGCCAGCAGCTTAAACCCAACAGGGGGCGAGCTGTTTTTT. It specifies CASSLNPTGGELFF. The chain uses TRBV7-6 and TRBJ2-2; TRBD1 matches at 9 bases. The germline V gene has CDR1 SGHVS and CDR2 FNYEAQ. CDR3 length equals 14 residues. Trimming at V came to 2 bases and at J to 11 bases, leaving 6 bases not matched to a gene.

This clone appeared a single time. This chain joins TRBV28 and TRBJ2-1, with D possibly TRBD2 on 5 matching bases. CDR1 MDHEN and CDR2 SYDVKM come from the germline V gene. Trimming took off 5 bases at V and 8 bases at J, with 13 bases between the two ends. The CDR3 loop spans 13 amino acids. As DNA, the CDR3 is TGTGCCAGCAGTCAGAGGCCGGAGGATGAGCAGTTCTTC. It specifies CASSQRPEDEQFF.

The chain links TRBV6-1 to TRBJ2-7; 7 nucleotides agree with TRBD1. Germline CDR1 reads MNHNS; CDR2 reads SASEGT. This CDR3 region has 15 residues. V dropped 3 bases and J dropped 5; count of bases not matched to a gene: 10. CDR3 residues: CASSDLQGTLDEQYF. CDR3 nucleotide sequence: TGTGCCAGCAGTGATCTACAGGGGACGTTGGACGAGCAGTACTTC.

The rearrangement uses TRBV5-1 and TRBJ1-4; TRBD1 might be the D (6 bases). Per the germline V gene, CDR1 is SGHRS and CDR2 is YFSETQ. The CDR3 sequence is 17 residues long. The germline V and J ends were trimmed by 0 bases and 0 bases, with 12 bases remaining between them. CDR3 residues: CASSLEGEPATNEKLFF. The CDR3 nucleotides are TGCGCCAGCAGCTTGGAGGGGGAGCCTGCAACTAATGAAAAACTGTTTTTT. The full variable domain, completed using reference TRBV5-1 and TRBJ1-4, is KAGVTQTPRYLIKTRGQQVTLSCSPISGHRSVSWYQQTPGQGLQFLFEYFSETQRNKGNFPGRFSGRQFSNSRSEMNVSTLELGDSALYLCASSLEGEPATNEKLFFGSGTQLSVL.

DNA of the CDR3: TGTGCCAGCAGGGTAAGGAGCGGGATCAAGGAGCTGTTTTTT. It translates to CASRVRSGIKELFF. The rearrangement joins TRBV6-1 to TRBJ2-2, with TRBD2 matching 7 bases. V lost 6 bases, J lost 10 bases, and 11 bases stayed unmatched. CDR3 length equals 14 residues. Germline V gives CDR1 MNHNS, CDR2 SASEGT.

The sample holds one count of this clone. The rearrangement uses TRBV2 and TRBJ1-3, with D possibly being TRBD1 (5 bases). Per the germline V gene, CDR1 is SNHLY and CDR2 is FYNNEI. This CDR3 is built from 17 residues. V was trimmed by 5 bases and J by 5 bases, leaving 22 bases between them. The CDR3 loop reads CASSWERTGQPRNTIYF. CDR3 DNA sequence: TGTGCCAGCAGTTGGGAAAGAACAGGCCAACCCCGAAACACCATATATTTT.

The J gene is TRBJ2-2, the V gene TRBV28; TRBD1 matches at 7 bases. The CDR3 totals 15 residues. V was pared by 5 bases and J by 4 bases, with 7 bases of the junction left unmatched. The germline gives CDR1 MDHEN, CDR2 SYDVKM. This chain's CDR3 is CASSTRQGRTGELFF. The CDR3 DNA follows: TGTGCCAGCAGTACACGACAGGGCCGCACCGGGGAGCTGTTTTTT.

The chain carries TRBV6-5 and TRBJ1-5, with D possibly being TRBD1 (5 bases). Germline-derived CDR1 and CDR2 are MNHEY and SVGAGI. The CDR3 is 11 amino acids. V was cut by 8 bases and J by 6 bases, with 8 bases left in between. The CDR3 here is CASGRGQPQHF. CDR3 bases: TGTGCCAGCGGGAGGGGTCAGCCCCAGCATTTT.

The chain joins TRBV7-8 to TRBJ1-2, with 12 bases identical to TRBD1. The V gene end was trimmed by 2 bases and the J gene end by 4 bases; junction bases not matched to a gene: 2. Germline-derived CDR1 and CDR2 are SGHVS and FQNEAQ. This CDR3 comprises 15 residues. CDR3 loop: CASSLQGQGAYGYTF. The CDR3 DNA reads as TGTGCCAGCAGCTTACAGGGACAGGGGGCCTATGGCTACACCTTC. The variable domain in full, with the rest retrieved from reference TRBV7-8 and TRBJ1-2, is GAGVSQSPRYKVAKRGQDVALRCDPISGHVSLFWYQQALGQGPEFLTYFQNEAQLDKSGLPSDRFFAERPEGSVSTLKIQRTQQEDSAVYLCASSLQGQGAYGYTFGSGTRLTVV.

J is TRBJ2-6 and V is TRBV27; D gene unclear. Trimming shortened V by 4 bases and J by 0 bases, and 7 bases separated the two germline ends. Germline V gene data show CDR1 as MNHEY and CDR2 as SMNVEV (reference sequence). This CDR3 is 15 amino acids long. The CDR3 sequence is CASSYYTSGANVLTF. DNA for the CDR3: TGTGCCAGCAGTTACTACACCTCTGGGGCCAACGTCCTGACTTTC.

In this sample, this clone turned up once. The chain has TRBV10-1 and TRBJ2-7; D gene uncertain. Trimming took 0 bases from V and 9 from J, leaving 12 bases between them. Germline V gene sequence: CDR1 WNHNN, CDR2 SYGVQD (reference sequence). This CDR3 has 13 residues. The CDR3, as DNA: TGCGCCAGCAGTGAGTCTCGTGAGGCCCGGCAGTACTTC. It translates to CASSESREARQYF.

This chain connects TRBV18 to TRBJ2-3, with D possibly being TRBD1 (5 bases). V was cut by 2 bases and J by 4 bases, with 16 bases left in between. Germline CDR1 is KGHSH and CDR2 is LQKENI. CDR3 length: 16 residues. The CDR3 coding sequence is TGTGCCAGCTCACCAAGGACACCCGAGAGCCCAGATACGCAGTATTTT. It is translated as CASSPRTPESPDTQYF.